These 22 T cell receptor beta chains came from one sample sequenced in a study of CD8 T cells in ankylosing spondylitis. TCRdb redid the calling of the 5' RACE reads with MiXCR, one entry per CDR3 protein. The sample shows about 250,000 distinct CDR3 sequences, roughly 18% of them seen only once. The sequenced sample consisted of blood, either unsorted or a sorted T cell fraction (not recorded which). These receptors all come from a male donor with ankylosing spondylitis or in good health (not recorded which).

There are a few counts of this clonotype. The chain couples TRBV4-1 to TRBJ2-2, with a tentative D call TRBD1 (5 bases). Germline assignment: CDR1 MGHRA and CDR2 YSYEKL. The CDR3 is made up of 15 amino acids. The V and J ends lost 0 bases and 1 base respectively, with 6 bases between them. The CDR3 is CASSQDQGNTGELFF. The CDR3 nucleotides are TGCGCCAGCAGCCAAGATCAGGGGAACACCGGGGAGCTGTTTTTT.

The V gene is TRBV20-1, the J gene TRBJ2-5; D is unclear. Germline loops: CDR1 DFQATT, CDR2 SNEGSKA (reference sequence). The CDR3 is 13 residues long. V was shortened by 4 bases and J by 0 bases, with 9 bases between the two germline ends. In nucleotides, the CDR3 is TGCAGTGCTATCCTGGGTGACCAAGAGACCCAGTACTTC. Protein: CSAILGDQETQYF.

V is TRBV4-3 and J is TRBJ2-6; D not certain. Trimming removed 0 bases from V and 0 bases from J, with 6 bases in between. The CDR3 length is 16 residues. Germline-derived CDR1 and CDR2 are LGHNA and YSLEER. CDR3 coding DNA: TGCGCCAGCAGCCAAGAGTGGCTCTCTGGGGCCAACGTCCTGACTTTC. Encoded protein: CASSQEWLSGANVLTF.

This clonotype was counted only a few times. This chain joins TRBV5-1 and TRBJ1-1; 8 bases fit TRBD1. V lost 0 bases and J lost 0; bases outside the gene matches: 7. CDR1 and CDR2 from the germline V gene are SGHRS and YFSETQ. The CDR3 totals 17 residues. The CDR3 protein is CASSLAQGAGMNTEAFF. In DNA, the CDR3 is TGCGCCAGCAGCTTGGCGCAGGGGGCCGGAATGAACACTGAAGCTTTCTTT.

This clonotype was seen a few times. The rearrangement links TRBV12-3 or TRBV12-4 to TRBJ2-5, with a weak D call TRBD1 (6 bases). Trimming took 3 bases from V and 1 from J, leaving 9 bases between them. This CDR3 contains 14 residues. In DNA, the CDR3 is TGTGCCAGCAGTTTCTTCAGGGGCCAAGAGACCCAGTACTTC. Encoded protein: CASSFFRGQETQYF.

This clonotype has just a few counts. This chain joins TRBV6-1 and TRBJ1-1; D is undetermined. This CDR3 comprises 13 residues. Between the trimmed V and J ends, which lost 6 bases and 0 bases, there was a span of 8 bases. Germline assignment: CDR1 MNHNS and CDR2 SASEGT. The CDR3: CASSVQLNTEAFF. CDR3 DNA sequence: TGTGCCAGCAGCGTCCAGCTGAACACTGAAGCTTTCTTT.

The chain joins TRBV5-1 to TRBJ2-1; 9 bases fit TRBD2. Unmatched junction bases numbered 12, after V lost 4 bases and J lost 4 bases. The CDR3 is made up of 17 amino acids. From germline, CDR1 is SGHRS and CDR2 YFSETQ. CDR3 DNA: TGCGCCAGCAGCCACCCGCCGGGTAGCGGGGGATACAATGAGCAGTTCTTC. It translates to CASSHPPGSGGYNEQFF. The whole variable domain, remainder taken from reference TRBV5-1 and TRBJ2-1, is KAGVTQTPRYLIKTRGQQVTLSCSPISGHRSVSWYQQTPGQGLQFLFEYFSETQRNKGNFPGRFSGRQFSNSRSEMNVSTLELGDSALYLCASSHPPGSGGYNEQFFGPGTRLTVL.

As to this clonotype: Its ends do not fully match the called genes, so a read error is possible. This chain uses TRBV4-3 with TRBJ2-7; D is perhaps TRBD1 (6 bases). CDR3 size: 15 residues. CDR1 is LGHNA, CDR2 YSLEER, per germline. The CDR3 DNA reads TGCGCCGGCAGCCAAGACATGGACAGTGCCTACGAGCAGTACTTC. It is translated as CAGSQDMDSAYEQYF.

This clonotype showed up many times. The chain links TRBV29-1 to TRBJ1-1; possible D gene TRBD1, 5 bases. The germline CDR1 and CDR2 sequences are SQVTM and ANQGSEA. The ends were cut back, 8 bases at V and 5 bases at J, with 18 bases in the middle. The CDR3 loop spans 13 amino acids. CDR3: CSLNPPGWTEAFF. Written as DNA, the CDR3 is TGCAGCCTGAACCCTCCAGGGTGGACTGAAGCTTTCTTT.

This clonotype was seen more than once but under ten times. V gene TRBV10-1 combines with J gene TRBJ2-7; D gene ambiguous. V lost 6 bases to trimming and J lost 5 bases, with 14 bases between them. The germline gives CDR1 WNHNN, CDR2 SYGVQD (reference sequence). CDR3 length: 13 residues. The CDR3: CASSDGFSNEQYF. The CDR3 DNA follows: TGCGCCAGCAGCGACGGGTTTAGCAACGAGCAGTACTTC.

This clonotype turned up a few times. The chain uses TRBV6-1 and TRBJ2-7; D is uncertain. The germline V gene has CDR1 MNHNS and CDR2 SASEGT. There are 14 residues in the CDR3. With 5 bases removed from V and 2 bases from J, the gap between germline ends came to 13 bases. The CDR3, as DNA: TGTGCCAGCAGTCATCAACATCGAACCTACGAGCAGTACTTC. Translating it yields CASSHQHRTYEQYF.

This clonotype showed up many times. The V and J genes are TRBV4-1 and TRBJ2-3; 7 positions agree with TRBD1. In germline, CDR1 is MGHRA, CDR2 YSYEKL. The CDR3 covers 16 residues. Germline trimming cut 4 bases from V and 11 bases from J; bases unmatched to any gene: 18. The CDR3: CASSPSGQARKWGQYF. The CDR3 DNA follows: TGCGCCAGCAGCCCCTCAGGACAGGCCAGAAAGTGGGGGCAGTATTTT.

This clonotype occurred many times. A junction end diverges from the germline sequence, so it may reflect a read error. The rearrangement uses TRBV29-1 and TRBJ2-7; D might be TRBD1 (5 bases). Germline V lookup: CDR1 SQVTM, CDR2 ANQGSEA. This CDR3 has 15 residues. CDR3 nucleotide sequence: TGCAGCGTGGAAGGGGCACGAGACTTTGGCGCCGAGCAGTACTTC. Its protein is CSVEGARDFGAEQYF.

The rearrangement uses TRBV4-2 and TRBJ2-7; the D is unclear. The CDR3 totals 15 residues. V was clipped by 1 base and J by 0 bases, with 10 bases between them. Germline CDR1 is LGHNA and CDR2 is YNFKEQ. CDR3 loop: CASSQVRAASYEQYF. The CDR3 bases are TGTGCCAGCAGCCAAGTTCGGGCAGCCTCCTACGAGCAGTACTTC.

CDR3 protein: CASSQDEASYGYTF. For the CDR3, the DNA is TGTGCCAGCAGCCAAGATGAAGCTTCCTATGGCTACACCTTC. V usage is TRBV4-2 and J usage is TRBJ1-2; no clear D gene. The CDR3 extends over 14 amino acids. Germline V gene lookup returns CDR1 LGHNA and CDR2 YNFKEQ. The V and J ends lost 0 bases and 4 bases respectively, with 9 bases between them.

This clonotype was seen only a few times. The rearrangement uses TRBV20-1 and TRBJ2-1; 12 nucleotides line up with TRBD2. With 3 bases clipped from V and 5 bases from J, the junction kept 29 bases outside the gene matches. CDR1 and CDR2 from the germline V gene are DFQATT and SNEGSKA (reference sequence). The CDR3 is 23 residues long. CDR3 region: CSARGRLAGVLGANPDGHNEQFF. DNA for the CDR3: TGCAGTGCTAGGGGCAGACTAGCGGGAGTTTTGGGCGCCAATCCAGATGGCCACAATGAGCAGTTCTTC.

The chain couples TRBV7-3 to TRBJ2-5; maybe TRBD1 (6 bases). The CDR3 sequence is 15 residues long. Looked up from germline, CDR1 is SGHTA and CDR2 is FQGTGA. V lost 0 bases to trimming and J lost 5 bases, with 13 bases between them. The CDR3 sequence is CASSLTDGGMETQYF. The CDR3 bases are TGTGCCAGCAGCTTAACCGATGGGGGCATGGAGACCCAGTACTTC.

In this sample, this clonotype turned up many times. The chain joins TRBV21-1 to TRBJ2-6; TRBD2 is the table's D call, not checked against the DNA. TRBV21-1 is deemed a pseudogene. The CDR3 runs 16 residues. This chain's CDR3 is CASKARWDFTANVLTF. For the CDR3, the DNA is TGTGCCAGCAAAGCTCGCTGGGACTTCACAGCCAACGTCCTGACTTTC.

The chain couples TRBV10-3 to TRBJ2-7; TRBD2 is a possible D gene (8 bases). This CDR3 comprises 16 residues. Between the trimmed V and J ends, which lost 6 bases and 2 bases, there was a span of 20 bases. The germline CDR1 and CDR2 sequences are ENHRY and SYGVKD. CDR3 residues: CAIRDQGERGTYEQYF. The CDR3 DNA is TGTGCCATCAGGGACCAGGGGGAGCGGGGGACCTACGAGCAGTACTTC.

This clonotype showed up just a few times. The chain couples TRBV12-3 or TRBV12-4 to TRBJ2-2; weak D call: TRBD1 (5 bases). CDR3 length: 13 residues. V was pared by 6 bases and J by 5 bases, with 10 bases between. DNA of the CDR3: TGTGCCAGCAGGGGGCCGGGTACCGGGGAGCTGTTTTTT. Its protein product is CASRGPGTGELFF.

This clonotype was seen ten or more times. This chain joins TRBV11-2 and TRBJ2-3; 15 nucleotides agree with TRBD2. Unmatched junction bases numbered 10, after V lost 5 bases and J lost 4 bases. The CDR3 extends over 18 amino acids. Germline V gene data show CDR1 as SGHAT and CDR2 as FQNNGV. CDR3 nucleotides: TGTGCCAGCAGCCCCGGACTAGCGGGAGGGCCGGCAGCAGATACGCAGTATTTT. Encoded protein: CASSPGLAGGPAADTQYF.

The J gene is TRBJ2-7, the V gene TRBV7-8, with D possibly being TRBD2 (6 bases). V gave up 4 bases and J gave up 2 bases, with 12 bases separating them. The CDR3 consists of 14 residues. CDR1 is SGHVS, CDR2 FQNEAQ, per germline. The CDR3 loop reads CASSSFGGAYEQYF. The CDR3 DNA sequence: TGTGCCAGCAGCTCTTTTGGCGGGGCCTACGAGCAGTACTTC.